This is a list of T cell receptor beta chains from one sample in a study of T cell repertoires in cytomegalovirus infection. TCRdb independently ran MiXCR on the reads; one entry per CDR3 protein. There are approximately 97,000 distinct CDR3 sequences in the sample; about 15% occur only once, and 8% lies in the top ten. The sequenced sample was PBMCs. The receptors originated from a human donor in good health (CMV status not recorded). Some clones in this sample may be carry-over from other donors' samples. CDR3s include the opening cysteine and the closing phenylalanine or tryptophan. The order of the fields is J gene, V gene, D gene, clone size, CDR3 DNA, CDR3 protein. D genes are given only for firm matches. Part of the rows lack a size; the others show once, few, many or a class for expanded clones.

TRBJ2-1 | TRBV5-1 | . | . | TGCGCCAGCAGCTTACAGTTTTCCACCTACAATGAGCAGTTCTTC | CASSLQFSTYNEQFF
TRBJ1-6 | TRBV5-1 | TRBD1 | . | TGCGCCAGCAGCTTGAGGGGACAGGTCCCGGCTAGTAATTCACCCCTCCACTTT | CASSLRGQVPASNSPLHF
TRBJ2-2 | TRBV28 | . | . | TGTGCCAGCAGTCCAACAGGGCTGGGGGAGCTGTTTTTT | CASSPTGLGELFF
TRBJ2-7 | TRBV11-2 | TRBD1 | many | TGTGCCAGCAGCTTCGACAGGGGGTACGAGCAGTACTTC | CASSFDRGYEQYF
TRBJ2-7 | TRBV23-1 | . | few | TGCGCCAGCAGGCAACAGGGACCGGGAAATTACGAGCAGTACTTC | CASRQQGPGNYEQYF
TRBJ2-6 | TRBV24-1 | . | . | TGTGCCACCAGTGTAGGGTCGAGCTCTGGGGCCAACGTCCTGACTTTC | CATSVGSSSGANVLTF
TRBJ2-3 | TRBV4-1 | . | many | TGCGCCAGCAGCCATGAAACCCCAGGCGGGGACACAGATACGCAGTATTTT | CASSHETPGGDTDTQYF
TRBJ2-7 | TRBV7-2 | . | few | TGTGCCAGCAGCCTAGTAACAGGGACCTACGAGCAGTACTTC | CASSLVTGTYEQYF
TRBJ2-2 | TRBV4-2 | . | . | TGTGCCAGCAGCCTCGGGGCGGCGGGCACCGGGGAGCTGTTTTTT | CASSLGAAGTGELFF
TRBJ2-3 | TRBV12-3/TRBV12-4 | TRBD2 | many | TGTGCCAGCAGCCTAGCGGGGGGGCCGGGGGATACGCAGTATTTT | CASSLAGGPGDTQYF
TRBJ1-5 | TRBV19 | . | once | TGTGCCAGTAGGGCCGATCGCAGCAATCAGCCCCAGCATTTT | CASRADRSNQPQHF
TRBJ2-2 | TRBV29-1 | TRBD2 | few | TGCAGCGCCGGCGGGACTAGCGGGGGGCTGAACACCGGGGAGCTGTTTTTT | CSAGGTSGGLNTGELFF
TRBJ2-7 | TRBV7-8 | . | . | TGTGCCAGCAGCCTGGAACGACTATCTACCTACGAGCAGTACTTC | CASSLERLSTYEQYF
TRBJ2-4 | TRBV11-3 | . | few | TGTGCCAGCAGCTTGACAGCCAAAAACATTCAGTACTTC | CASSLTAKNIQYF
TRBJ2-1 | TRBV7-6 | TRBD2 | many | TGTGCCAGCAGCTTAGGGGCTAGCGGGGGGGGTCCAATCGGGAATGAGCAGTTCTTC | CASSLGASGGGPIGNEQFF
TRBJ2-1 | TRBV7-7 | . | . | TGTGCTAGCAGCATGACGGGACTCAATGAGCAGTTCTTC | CASSMTGLNEQFF
TRBJ2-7 | TRBV5-6 | TRBD1 | . | TGTGCCAGCAGCGCCGGGACAGGGGGTGTTGCCGGGCGCGAGCAGTACTTC | CASSAGTGGVAGREQYF
TRBJ1-2 | TRBV4-1 | . | . | TGCGCCAGCAGCCAAGGAGCCGTCTATGGCTACACCTTC | CASSQGAVYGYTF
TRBJ2-5 | TRBV7-2 | TRBD2 | few | TGTGCCAGCAGGAGGACTAGCGGGAACCAAGAGACCCAGTACTTC | CASRRTSGNQETQYF
TRBJ1-1 | TRBV20-1 | . | . | TGCTGTGCTAGAGGGGGGGCGGAGATGAACACTGAAGCTTTCTTT | CCARGGAEMNTEAFF
TRBJ2-5 | TRBV28 | . | few | TGTGCCAGCAGTTCCCTACAGGGGAGCGGGGAGACCCAGTACTTC | CASSSLQGSGETQYF
TRBJ2-3 | TRBV7-2 | . | many | TGTGCCAGCAGCTTAGCGAGGGGATTCACAGATACGCAGTATTTT | CASSLARGFTDTQYF
TRBJ1-5 | TRBV7-2 | . | many | TGTGCCAGCAGCTTAGGAGGGGATATCGGTCAGCCCCAGCATTTT | CASSLGGDIGQPQHF
TRBJ2-5 | TRBV20-1 | TRBD1 | few | TGCAGTGCTAGAACCGGGACAGGGGAAGAGACCCAGTACTTC | CSARTGTGEETQYF
TRBJ2-3 | TRBV7-2 | . | many | TGTGCCAGCAGCTTAGGAAGCTCGGTAGATACGCAGTATTTT | CASSLGSSVDTQYF
TRBJ2-2 | TRBV7-2 | . | few | TGTGCCAGCACTACATCCAGGGAGCTGTTTTTT | CASTTSRELFF
TRBJ1-5 | TRBV7-2 | TRBD1 | many | TGTGCCAGCAGCTTAGGGGGACAGGCCTTCGAGCCCCAGCATTTT | CASSLGGQAFEPQHF
TRBJ2-6 | TRBV5-5 | . | . | TGTGCCACCTCAGGCCAGGGGTGGGGGGCCAACGTCCTGACTTTC | CATSGQGWGANVLTF
TRBJ1-2 | TRBV7-2 | TRBD1 | . | TGTGCCAGCAGAGACAGGGTCGGCTACACCTTC | CASRDRVGYTF
TRBJ2-1 | TRBV20-1 | . | . | TGCAGTGCGAGGGGAGAACTCTACAATGAGCAGTTCTTC | CSARGELYNEQFF
TRBJ2-7 | TRBV7-2 | . | many | TGTGCCAGCAGCCTTCGGACAAGTCGGAGCTCCTACGAGCAGTACTTC | CASSLRTSRSSYEQYF